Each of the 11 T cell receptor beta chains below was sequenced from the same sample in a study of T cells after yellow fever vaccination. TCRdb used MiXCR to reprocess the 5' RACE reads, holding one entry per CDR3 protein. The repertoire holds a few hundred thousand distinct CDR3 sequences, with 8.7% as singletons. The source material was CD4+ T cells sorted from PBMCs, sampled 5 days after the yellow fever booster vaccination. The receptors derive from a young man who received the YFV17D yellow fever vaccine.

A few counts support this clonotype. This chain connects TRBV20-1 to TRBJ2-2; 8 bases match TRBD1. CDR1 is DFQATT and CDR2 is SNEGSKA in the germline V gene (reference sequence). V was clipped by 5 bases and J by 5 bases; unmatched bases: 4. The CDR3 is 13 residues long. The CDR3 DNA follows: TGCAGTGCTTTCAGGGGGCGAACCGGGGAGCTGTTTTTT. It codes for CSAFRGRTGELFF.

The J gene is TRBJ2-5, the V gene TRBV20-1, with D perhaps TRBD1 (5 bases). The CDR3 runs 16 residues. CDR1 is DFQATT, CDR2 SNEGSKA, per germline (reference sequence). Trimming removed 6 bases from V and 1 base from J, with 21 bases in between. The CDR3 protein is CSAVGPPPTAQETQYF. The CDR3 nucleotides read TGCAGTGCGGTGGGCCCCCCGCCGACAGCCCAAGAGACCCAGTACTTC.

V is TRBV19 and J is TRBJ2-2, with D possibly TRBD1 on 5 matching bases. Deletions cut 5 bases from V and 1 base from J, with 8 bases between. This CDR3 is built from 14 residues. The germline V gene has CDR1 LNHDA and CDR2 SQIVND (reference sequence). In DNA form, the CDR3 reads TGTGCCAGTAGTGTTCAGGGGAACACCGGGGAGCTGTTTTTT. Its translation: CASSVQGNTGELFF.

The CDR3 region is CSTPRGGTDTQYF. As DNA, the CDR3 is TGCAGCACACCTCGCGGGGGCACAGATACGCAGTATTTT. V gene TRBV20-1 combines with J gene TRBJ2-3; D may be TRBD2 (6 bases). Germline V lookup: CDR1 DFQATT, CDR2 SNEGSKA (reference sequence). The CDR3 extends over 13 amino acids.

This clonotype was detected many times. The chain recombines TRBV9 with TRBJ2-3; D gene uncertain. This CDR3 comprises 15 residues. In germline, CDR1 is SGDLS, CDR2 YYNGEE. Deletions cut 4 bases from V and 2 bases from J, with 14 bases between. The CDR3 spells CASSTSPSYTDTQYF. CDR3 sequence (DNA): TGTGCCAGCAGCACGAGCCCTTCATACACAGATACGCAGTATTTT.

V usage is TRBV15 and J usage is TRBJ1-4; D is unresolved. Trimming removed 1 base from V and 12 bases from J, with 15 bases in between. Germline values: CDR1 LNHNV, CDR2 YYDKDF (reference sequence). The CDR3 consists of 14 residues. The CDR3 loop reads CATSRAAVLRELFF. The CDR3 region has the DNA TGTGCCACCAGCAGAGCAGCTGTGTTGAGGGAACTGTTTTTT.

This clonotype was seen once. The CDR3 bases are TGTGCCAGCAGATTGAGGACAGGGTACCACATTGAGCAGTTCTTC. Encoded protein: CASRLRTGYHIEQFF. This chain joins TRBV7-2 and TRBJ2-1; 8 nucleotides align to TRBD1. Germline CDR1 is SGHTA and CDR2 is FQGNSA. CDR3 length equals 15 residues. V shed 6 bases and J 9 bases; nucleotides not matched to a gene: 13. Based on the CDR3 plus reference TRBV7-2 and TRBJ2-1, the full variable domain is GAGVSQSPSNKVTEKGKDVELRCDPISGHTALYWYRQSLGQGLEFLIYFQGNSAPDKSGLPSDRFSAERTGGSVSTLTIQRTQQEDSAVYLCASRLRTGYHIEQFFGPGTRLTVL.

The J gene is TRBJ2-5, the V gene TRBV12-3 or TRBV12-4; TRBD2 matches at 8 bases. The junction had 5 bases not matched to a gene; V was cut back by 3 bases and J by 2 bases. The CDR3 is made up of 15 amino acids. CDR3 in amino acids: CASSFGRVQQETQYF. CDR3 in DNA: TGTGCCAGCAGTTTCGGGAGGGTACAGCAAGAGACCCAGTACTTC.

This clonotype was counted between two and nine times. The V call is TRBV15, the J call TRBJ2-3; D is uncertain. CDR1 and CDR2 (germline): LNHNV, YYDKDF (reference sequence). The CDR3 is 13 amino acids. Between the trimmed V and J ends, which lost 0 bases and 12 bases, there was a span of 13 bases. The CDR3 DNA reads TGTGCCACCAGCAGAGATGGGTTCCCACGTCAGTATTTT. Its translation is CATSRDGFPRQYF.

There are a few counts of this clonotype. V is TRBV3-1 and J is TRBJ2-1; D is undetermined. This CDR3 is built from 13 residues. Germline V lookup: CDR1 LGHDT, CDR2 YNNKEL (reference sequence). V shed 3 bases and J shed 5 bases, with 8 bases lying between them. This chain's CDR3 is CASSQRRDNEQFF. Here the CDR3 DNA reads TGTGCCAGCAGCCAGAGACGGGACAATGAGCAGTTCTTC.

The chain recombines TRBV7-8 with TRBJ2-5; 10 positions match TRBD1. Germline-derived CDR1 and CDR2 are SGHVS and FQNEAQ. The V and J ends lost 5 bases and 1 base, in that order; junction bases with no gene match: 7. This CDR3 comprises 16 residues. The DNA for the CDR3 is TGTGCCAGCAGCCCGAGGACAGGGGGTCGCCAAGAGACCCAGTACTTC. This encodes CASSPRTGGRQETQYF.